This T cell receptor (beta chain) was obtained from a study of cytomegalovirus exposure and HLA in healthy donors. Use of 60 Vbeta and 13 Jbeta primers characterized the PCR. Data came from immunoSEQ multiplex PCR; TCRdb stores just in-frame clones and leaves some out. Among over 100,000 clones listed, 80% to 85% were seen once. A remark on this clone: Its antigen is still unknown.

Germline trimming cut 4 bases from V and 7 bases from J; bases unmatched to any gene: 6. The CDR3 contains 14 residues. The germline V gene has CDR1 ENHRY and CDR2 SYGVKD. Study-level points and caveats: A later analysis revealed that TCR association rates differed between HLA loci, peaking at DRB1 and bottoming out at HLA-C.

Sequenced sample: PBMCs. This receptor was identified in a man aged 25 to 40 in good health and CMV-seropositive. The rearrangement uses TRBV10-3 and TRBJ2-1, with 8 bases fitting TRBD2. CDR3 sequence (DNA): TGTGCCATCAGTGTAACTAGCGGTTTAAATGAGCAGTTCTTC. Amino acid sequence: CAISVTSGLNEQFF.